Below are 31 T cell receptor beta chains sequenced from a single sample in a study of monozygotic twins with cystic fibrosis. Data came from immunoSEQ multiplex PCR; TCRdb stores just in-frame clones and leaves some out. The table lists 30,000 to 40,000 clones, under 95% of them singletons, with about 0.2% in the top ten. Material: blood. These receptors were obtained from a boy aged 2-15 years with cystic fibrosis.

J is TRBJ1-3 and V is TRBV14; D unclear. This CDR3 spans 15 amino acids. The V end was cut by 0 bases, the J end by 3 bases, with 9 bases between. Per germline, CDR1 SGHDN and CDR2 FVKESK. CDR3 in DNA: TGTGCCAGCAGCCAAGATGGGGTTAATGGAAACACCATATATTTT. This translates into CASSQDGVNGNTIYF. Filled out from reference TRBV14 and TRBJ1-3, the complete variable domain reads EAGVTQFPSHSVIEKGQTVTLRCDPISGHDNLYWYRRVMGKEIKFLLHFVKESKQDESGMPNNRFLAERTGGTYSTLKVQPAELEDSGVYFCASSQDGVNGNTIYFGEGSWLTVV.

CDR3 region: CASSYSSSDTQYF. CDR3 in DNA: TGTGCCAGCAGTTACTCGAGTTCAGATACGCAGTATTTT. The chain links TRBV6-5 to TRBJ2-3; D is undetermined. Germline-derived CDR1 and CDR2 are MNHEY and SVGAGI. V lost 0 bases and J lost 4, with 5 bases in between. The CDR3 covers 13 residues.

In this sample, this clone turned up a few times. The CDR3 loop reads CSPMLVRGGEQYF. Here the CDR3 DNA reads TGCAGCCCCATGCTTGTGAGGGGGGGTGAGCAGTACTTC. This chain uses TRBV29-1 with TRBJ2-7; D is perhaps TRBD2 (7 bases). V dropped 8 bases and J dropped 7 bases, with 21 bases sitting between them. From germline, CDR1 is SQVTM and CDR2 ANQGSEA. The CDR3 length is 13 residues.

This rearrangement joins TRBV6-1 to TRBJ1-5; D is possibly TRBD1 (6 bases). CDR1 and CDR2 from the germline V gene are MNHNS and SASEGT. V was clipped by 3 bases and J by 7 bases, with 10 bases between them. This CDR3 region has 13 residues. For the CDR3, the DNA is TGTGCCAGCAGTGACCACAGGGTCCAGCCCCAGCATTTT. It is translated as CASSDHRVQPQHF.

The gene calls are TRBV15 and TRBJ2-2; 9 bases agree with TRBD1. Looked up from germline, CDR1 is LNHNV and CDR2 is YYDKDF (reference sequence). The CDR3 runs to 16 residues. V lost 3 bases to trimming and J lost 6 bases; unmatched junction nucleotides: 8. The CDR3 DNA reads TGTGCCACCAGCAGTGCCGGGACAGGGCTCCCCGGGGAGCTGTTTTTT. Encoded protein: CATSSAGTGLPGELFF.

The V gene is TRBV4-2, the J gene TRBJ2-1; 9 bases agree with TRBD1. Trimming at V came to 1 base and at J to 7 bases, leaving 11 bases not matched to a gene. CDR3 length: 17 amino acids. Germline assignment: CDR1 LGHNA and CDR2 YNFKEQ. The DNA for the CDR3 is TGTGCCAGCAGCCAAGCTTTTGGACAGGGGATTAATAATGAGCAGTTCTTC. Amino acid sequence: CASSQAFGQGINNEQFF.

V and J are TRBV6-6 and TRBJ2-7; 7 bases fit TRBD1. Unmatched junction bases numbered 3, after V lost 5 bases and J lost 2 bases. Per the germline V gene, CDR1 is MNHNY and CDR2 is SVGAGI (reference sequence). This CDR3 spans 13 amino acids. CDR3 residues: CASSDRDTYEQYF. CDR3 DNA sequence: TGTGCCAGCAGTGACAGGGATACCTACGAGCAGTACTTC.

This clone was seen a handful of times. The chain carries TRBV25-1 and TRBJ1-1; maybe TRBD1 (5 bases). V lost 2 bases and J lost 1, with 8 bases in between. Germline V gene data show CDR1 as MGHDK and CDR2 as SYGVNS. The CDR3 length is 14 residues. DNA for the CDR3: TGTGCCAGCAGTGAAGTGGACAAGAACACTGAAGCTTTCTTT. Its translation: CASSEVDKNTEAFF.

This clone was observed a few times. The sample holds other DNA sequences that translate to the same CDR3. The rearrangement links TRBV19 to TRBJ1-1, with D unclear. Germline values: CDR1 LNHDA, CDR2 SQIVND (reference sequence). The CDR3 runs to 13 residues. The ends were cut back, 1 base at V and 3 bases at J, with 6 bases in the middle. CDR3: CASSIGRDTEAFF. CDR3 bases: TGTGCCAGTAGTATAGGGAGGGACACTGAAGCTTTCTTT.

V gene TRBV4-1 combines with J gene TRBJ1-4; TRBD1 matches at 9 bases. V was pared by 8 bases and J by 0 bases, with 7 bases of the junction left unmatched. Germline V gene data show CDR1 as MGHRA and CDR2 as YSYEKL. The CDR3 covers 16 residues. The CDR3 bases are TGCGCCAGCTCGGGACAGGGAGCTTCAACTAATGAAAAACTGTTTTTT. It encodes CASSGQGASTNEKLFF.

The CDR3 DNA reads TGCAGCGCCGGGACAGGGAACACTGAAGCTTTCTTT. Amino acid sequence: CSAGTGNTEAFF. The chain recombines TRBV29-1 with TRBJ1-1, with 8 nucleotides matching TRBD1. V shed 7 bases and J 1 base; nucleotides not matched to a gene: 2. CDR1 is SQVTM, CDR2 ANQGSEA, per germline. This CDR3 comprises 12 residues. The entire variable domain, with the rest obtained from reference TRBV29-1 and TRBJ1-1, is as follows: SAVISQKPSRDICQRGTSLTIQCQVDSQVTMMFWYRQQPGQSLTLIATANQGSEATYESGFVIDKFPISRPNLTFSTLTVSNMSPEDSSIYLCSAGTGNTEAFFGQGTRLTVV.

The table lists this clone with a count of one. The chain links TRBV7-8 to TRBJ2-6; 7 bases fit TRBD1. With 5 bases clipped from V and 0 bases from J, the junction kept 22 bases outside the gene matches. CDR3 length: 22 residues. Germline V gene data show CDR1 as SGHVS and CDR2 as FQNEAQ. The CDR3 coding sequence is TGTGCCAGCAGCGCATCCGGGACACTCCTCCTAAGGGACAGCTCTGGGGCCAACGTCCTGACTTTC. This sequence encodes CASSASGTLLLRDSSGANVLTF.

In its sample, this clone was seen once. CDR3 residues: CASSPRPSDSYEQYF. Written as DNA, the CDR3 is TGTGCCAGCAGCCCCCGCCCCAGCGACTCCTACGAGCAGTACTTC. The chain uses TRBV7-3 and TRBJ2-7; D is uncertain. V was pared by 5 bases and J by 0 bases, with 14 bases between. Looked up from germline, CDR1 is SGHTA and CDR2 is FQGTGA. This CDR3 is 15 amino acids long.

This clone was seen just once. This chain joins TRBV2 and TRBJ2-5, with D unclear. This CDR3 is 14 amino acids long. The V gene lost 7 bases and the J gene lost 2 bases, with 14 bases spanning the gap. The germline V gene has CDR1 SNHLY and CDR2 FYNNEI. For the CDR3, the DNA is TGTGCCAGCAAACAAGGGCGAAATCAAGAGACCCAGTACTTC. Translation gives CASKQGRNQETQYF. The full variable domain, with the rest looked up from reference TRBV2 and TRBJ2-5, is EPEVTQTPSHQVTQMGQEVILRCVPISNHLYFYWYRQILGQKVEFLVSFYNNEISEKSEIFDDQFSVERPDGSNFTLKIRSTKLEDSAMYFCASKQGRNQETQYFGPGTRLLVL.

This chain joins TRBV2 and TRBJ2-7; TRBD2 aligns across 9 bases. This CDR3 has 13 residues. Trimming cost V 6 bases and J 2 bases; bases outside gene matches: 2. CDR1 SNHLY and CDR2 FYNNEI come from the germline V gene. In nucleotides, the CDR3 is TGTGCCAGCAGAGCGGGGGGTACCTACGAGCAGTACTTC. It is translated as CASRAGGTYEQYF.

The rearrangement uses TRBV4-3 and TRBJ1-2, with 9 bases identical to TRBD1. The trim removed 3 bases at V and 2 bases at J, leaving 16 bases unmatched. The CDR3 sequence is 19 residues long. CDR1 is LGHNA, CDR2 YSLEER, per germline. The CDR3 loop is CASSHATGTGLLLNYGYTF. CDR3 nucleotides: TGCGCCAGCAGCCATGCAACCGGGACAGGGCTTTTACTCAACTATGGCTACACCTTC.

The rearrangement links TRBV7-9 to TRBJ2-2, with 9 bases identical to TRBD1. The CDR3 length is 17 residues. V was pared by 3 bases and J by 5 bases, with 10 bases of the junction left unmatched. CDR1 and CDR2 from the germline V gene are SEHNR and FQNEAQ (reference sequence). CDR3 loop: CASSFTPGQGRTGELFF. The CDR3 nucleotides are TGTGCCAGCAGCTTCACCCCGGGACAGGGTCGTACCGGGGAGCTGTTTTTT.

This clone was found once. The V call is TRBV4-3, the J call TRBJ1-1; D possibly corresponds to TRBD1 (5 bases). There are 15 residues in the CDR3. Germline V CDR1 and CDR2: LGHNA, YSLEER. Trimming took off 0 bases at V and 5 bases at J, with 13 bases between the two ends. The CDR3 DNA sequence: TGCGCCAGCAGCCAAGACCCTGGGGGTAGGACTGAAGCTTTCTTT. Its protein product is CASSQDPGGRTEAFF.

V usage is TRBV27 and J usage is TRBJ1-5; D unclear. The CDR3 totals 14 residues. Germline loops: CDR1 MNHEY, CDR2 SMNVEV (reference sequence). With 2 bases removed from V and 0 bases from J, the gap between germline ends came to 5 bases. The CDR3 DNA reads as TGTGCCAGCAGTTTACATAATAGCAATCAGCCCCAGCATTTT. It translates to CASSLHNSNQPQHF.

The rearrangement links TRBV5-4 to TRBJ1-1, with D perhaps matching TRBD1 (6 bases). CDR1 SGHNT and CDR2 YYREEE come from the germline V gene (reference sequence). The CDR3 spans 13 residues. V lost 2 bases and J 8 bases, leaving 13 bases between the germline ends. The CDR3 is CASSFMGAGEAFF. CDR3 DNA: TGTGCCAGCAGCTTTATGGGGGCCGGAGAAGCTTTCTTT.

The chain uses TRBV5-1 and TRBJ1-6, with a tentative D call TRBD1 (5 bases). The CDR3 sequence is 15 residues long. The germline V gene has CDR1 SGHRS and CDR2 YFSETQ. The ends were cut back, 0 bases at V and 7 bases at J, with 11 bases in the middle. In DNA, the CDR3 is TGCGCCAGCAGCTTGGGTGCCAGGGCGAATTCACCCCTCCACTTT. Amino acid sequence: CASSLGARANSPLHF.

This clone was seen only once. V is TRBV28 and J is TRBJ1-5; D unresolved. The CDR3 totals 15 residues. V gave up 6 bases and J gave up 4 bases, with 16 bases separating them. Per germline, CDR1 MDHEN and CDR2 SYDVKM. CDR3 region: CASSPPGIRNQPQHF. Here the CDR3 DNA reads TGTGCCAGCAGCCCGCCGGGCATCCGTAATCAGCCCCAGCATTTT.

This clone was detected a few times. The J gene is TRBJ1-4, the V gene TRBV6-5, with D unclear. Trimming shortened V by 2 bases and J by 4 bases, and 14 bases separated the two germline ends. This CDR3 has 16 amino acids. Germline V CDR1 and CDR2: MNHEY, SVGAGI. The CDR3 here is CASSYLFIDGNEKLFF. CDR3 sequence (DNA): TGTGCCAGCAGTTACCTTTTTATCGACGGTAATGAAAAACTGTTTTTT.

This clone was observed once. In nucleotides, the CDR3 is TGTGCCAGCAGTCTTCGACAGGGGGAGTACTTC. Its translation is CASSLRQGEYF. The chain carries TRBV2 and TRBJ2-5, with 9 bases that match TRBD1. Losses at the gene ends were 5 bases for V and 12 bases for J; bases not matched to a gene: 4. This CDR3 contains 11 residues. The germline V gene encodes CDR1 SNHLY and CDR2 FYNNEI.

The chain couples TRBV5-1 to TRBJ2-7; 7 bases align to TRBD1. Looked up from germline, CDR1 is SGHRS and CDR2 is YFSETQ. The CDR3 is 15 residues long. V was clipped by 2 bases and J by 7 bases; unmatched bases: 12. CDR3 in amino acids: CASSLFRGSTEEQYF. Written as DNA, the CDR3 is TGCGCCAGCAGCTTATTCAGGGGGTCGACGGAGGAGCAGTACTTC.

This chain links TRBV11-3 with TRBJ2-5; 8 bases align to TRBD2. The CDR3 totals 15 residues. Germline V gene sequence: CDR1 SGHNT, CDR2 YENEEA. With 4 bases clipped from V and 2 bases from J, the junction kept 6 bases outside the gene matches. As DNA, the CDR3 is TGTGCCAGCAGCTCCGCCAAGCGGGGGCAAGAGACCCAGTACTTC. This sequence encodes CASSSAKRGQETQYF.

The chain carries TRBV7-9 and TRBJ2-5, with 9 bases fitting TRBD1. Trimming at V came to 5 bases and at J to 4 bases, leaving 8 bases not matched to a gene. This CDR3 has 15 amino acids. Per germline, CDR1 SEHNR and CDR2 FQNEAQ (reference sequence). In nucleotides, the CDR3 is TGTGCCAGCAGCGGACAGGGGTTAGCAGGAGAGACCCAGTACTTC. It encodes CASSGQGLAGETQYF.

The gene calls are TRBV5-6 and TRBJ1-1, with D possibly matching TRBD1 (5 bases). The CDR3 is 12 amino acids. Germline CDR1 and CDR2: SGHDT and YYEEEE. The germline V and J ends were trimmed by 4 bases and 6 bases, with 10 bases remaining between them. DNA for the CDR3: TGTGCCAGCAGCGGGGGGAGCCCTGAAGCTTTCTTT. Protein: CASSGGSPEAFF. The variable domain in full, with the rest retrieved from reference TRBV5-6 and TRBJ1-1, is DAGVTQSPTHLIKTRGQQVTLRCSPKSGHDTVSWYQQALGQGPQFIFQYYEEEERQRGNFPDRFSGHQFPNYSSELNVNALLLGDSALYLCASSGGSPEAFFGQGTRLTVV.

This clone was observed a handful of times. CDR3 DNA sequence: TGCGCCAGCAGCTGGGGACAGAGGAACACTGAAGCTTTCTTT. This encodes CASSWGQRNTEAFF. The rearrangement joins TRBV5-1 to TRBJ1-1; 7 bases map to TRBD1. CDR1 SGHRS and CDR2 YFSETQ come from the germline V gene. The V segment lost 3 bases and the J segment 1 base; nucleotides outside the gene matches: 3. The CDR3 is made up of 14 amino acids.

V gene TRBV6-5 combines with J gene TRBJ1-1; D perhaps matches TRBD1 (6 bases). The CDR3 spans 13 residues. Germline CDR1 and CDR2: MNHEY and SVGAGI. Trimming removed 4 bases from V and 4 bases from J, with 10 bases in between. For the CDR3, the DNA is TGTGCCAGCAGTTGGGGGGGGCCCACTGAAGCTTTCTTT. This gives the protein CASSWGGPTEAFF.

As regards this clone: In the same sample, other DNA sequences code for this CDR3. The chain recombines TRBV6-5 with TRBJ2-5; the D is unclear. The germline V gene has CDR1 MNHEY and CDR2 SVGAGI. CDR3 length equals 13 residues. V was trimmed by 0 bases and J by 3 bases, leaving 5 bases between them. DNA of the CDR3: TGTGCCAGCAGTTACTCACGGGAAGAGACCCAGTACTTC. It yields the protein CASSYSREETQYF.